Presented here are 18 T cell receptor beta chains from one specimen sequenced in a study of cytomegalovirus exposure and HLA in healthy donors. It was with 60 Vbeta and 13 Jbeta primers that the PCR ran. Generated by immunoSEQ multiplex PCR, the TCRdb table keeps only in-frame clones and is missing some. The table records some 60,000 clones, about 80% of them present only once. The sequencing sample was made of PBMCs. The receptors shown here come from a man aged 40-50 years in good health and CMV-seronegative.

This clone showed up just once. The chain recombines TRBV4-3 with TRBJ1-5; no clear D gene. Trimming pared 0 bases from V and 7 bases from J, leaving 10 bases between. This CDR3 comprises 14 residues. Germline V gene data show CDR1 as LGHNA and CDR2 as YSLEER. CDR3 in DNA: TGCGCCAGCAGCCAAGATTCCGGGAAACAGCCCCAGCATTTT. Translation: CASSQDSGKQPQHF.

The chain is built from TRBV6-6 and TRBJ1-2; 7 bases map to TRBD1. Per the germline V gene, CDR1 is MNHNY and CDR2 is SVGAGI (reference sequence). The V and J ends lost 2 bases and 4 bases, in that order; junction bases with no gene match: 10. This CDR3 has 16 residues. The CDR3 DNA sequence: TGTGCCAGCAGTTACAGAGAACAGGGGAGCCTCTATGGCTACACCTTC. As protein: CASSYREQGSLYGYTF.

V and J are TRBV9 and TRBJ2-7; 9 bases map to TRBD1. J gave up 3 bases and V 3 bases, and 4 bases lay outside the gene matches. CDR3 length: 14 amino acids. Germline CDR1 reads SGDLS; CDR2 reads YYNGEE. As DNA, the CDR3 is TGTGCCAGCAGCGCCTACAGGGGGCTCTACGAGCAGTACTTC. It is translated as CASSAYRGLYEQYF.

The sample holds many counts of this clone. The rearrangement uses TRBV5-5 and TRBJ1-2, with 7 positions matching TRBD1. Germline assignment: CDR1 SGHKS and CDR2 YYEKEE (reference sequence). V lost 0 bases to trimming and J lost 4 bases; unmatched junction nucleotides: 6. This CDR3 region has 15 residues. The CDR3 region has the DNA TGTGCCAGCAGCTTGGCTTTCGACAGGGCCTATGGCTACACCTTC. Its translation: CASSLAFDRAYGYTF.

Notes on this clone: The germline gene is not matched at one end of the junction; a read error may be the cause. This sample also contains other DNA sequences that code for the same CDR3. The rearrangement uses TRBV2 and TRBJ1-5; TRBD1 might be the D (6 bases). Germline V lookup: CDR1 SNHLY, CDR2 FYNNEI. The CDR3 totals 14 residues. This CDR3 is CASSDTGRAQPQHF. In DNA form, the CDR3 reads TGTGCTAGCAGTGATACAGGGAGGGCTCAGCCCCAGCATTTT. Using reference TRBV2 and TRBJ1-5 for the parts outside the CDR3, the full variable domain is EPEVTQTPSHQVTQMGQEVILRCVPISNHLYFYWYRQILGQKVEFLVSFYNNEISEKSEIFDDQFSVERPDGSNFTLKIRSTKLEDSAMYFCASSDTGRAQPQHFGDGTRLSIL.

CDR3 sequence reads: CASGTRTGRLDGYTF. DNA of the CDR3: TGTGCTAGTGGTACCCGGACAGGTCGTTTAGATGGCTACACCTTC. This sequence joins TRBV12-5 and TRBJ1-2; 7 bases match TRBD1. Trimming cost V 5 bases and J 6 bases; bases outside gene matches: 12. Germline CDR1 reads LGHNT; CDR2 reads FRNRAP. CDR3 length: 15 amino acids.

The chain carries TRBV5-1 and TRBJ1-1, with TRBD1 matching 8 bases. The CDR3 consists of 16 residues. J lost 0 bases, V lost 2 bases, and 6 bases had no gene match. CDR1 SGHRS and CDR2 YFSETQ come from the germline V gene. The CDR3 here is CASSLDRGMLNTEAFF. CDR3 bases: TGCGCCAGCAGCTTAGACAGGGGCATGTTGAACACTGAAGCTTTCTTT.

The chain recombines TRBV11-3 with TRBJ1-1, with TRBD1 identical over 7 bases. The germline gives CDR1 SGHNT, CDR2 YENEEA. The CDR3 totals 18 residues. V shed 2 bases, J shed 2 bases, and the junction held 14 bases outside the gene matches. The CDR3 loop reads CASSLLGGTQGKNTEAFF. CDR3 bases: TGTGCCAGCAGCTTATTGGGGGGTACACAGGGGAAAAACACTGAAGCTTTCTTT.

The chain combines TRBV28 with TRBJ1-5, with a weak D call TRBD1 (5 bases). The CDR3 length is 15 residues. Per the germline V gene, CDR1 is MDHEN and CDR2 is SYDVKM. Trimming shortened V by 3 bases and J by 4 bases, and 13 bases separated the two germline ends. As DNA, the CDR3 is TGTGCCAGCAGTTTGTCGGCCCCAGGGAATCAGCCCCAGCATTTT. Amino acids: CASSLSAPGNQPQHF.

The rearrangement uses TRBV19 and TRBJ1-2, with 9 bases aligning to TRBD1. There are 15 residues in the CDR3. Looked up from germline, CDR1 is LNHDA and CDR2 is SQIVND (reference sequence). V dropped 6 bases and J dropped 4; count of bases not matched to a gene: 9. The CDR3 DNA reads TGTGCCAGTAGCCTGCTGGGACAGGGAGCCTATGGCTACACCTTC. As protein: CASSLLGQGAYGYTF.

A single count supports this clone. The chain joins TRBV19 to TRBJ2-2, with 7 bases that match TRBD1. The CDR3 has 13 amino acids. The J segment lost 5 bases and the V segment lost 6 bases, leaving 3 bases of the junction unmatched. CDR1 and CDR2 from the germline V gene are LNHDA and SQIVND (reference sequence). CDR3 in amino acids: CASSEQGTGELFF. CDR3 nucleotide sequence: TGTGCCAGTAGCGAACAGGGGACCGGGGAGCTGTTTTTT.

This clone was detected a few times. The chain joins TRBV4-3 to TRBJ2-2, with D possibly TRBD1 on 6 matching bases. V was trimmed by 2 bases and J by 0 bases, leaving 16 bases between them. The CDR3 contains 18 residues. Germline values: CDR1 LGHNA, CDR2 YSLEER. Here the CDR3 reads CASSQTTGTFANTGELFF. CDR3 DNA: TGCGCCAGCAGCCAAACTACAGGGACATTCGCGAACACCGGGGAGCTGTTTTTT.

There are a few counts of this clone. This chain connects TRBV5-6 to TRBJ2-3, with D tentatively TRBD2 (7 bases). The V gene's germline CDR1 is SGHDT and CDR2 YYEEEE. The V end lost 4 bases, the J end lost 5 bases, and 14 bases lay between the germline ends. CDR3 length: 14 amino acids. CDR3 sequence: CASSMGGLVDTQYF. Here the CDR3 DNA reads TGTGCCAGCAGCATGGGGGGGCTGGTAGATACGCAGTATTTT.

This chain uses TRBV5-4 with TRBJ1-6, with D unclear. Germline CDR1 SGHNT, CDR2 YYREEE (reference sequence). The V end lost 6 bases, the J end lost 7 bases, and 14 bases lay between the germline ends. The CDR3 is 14 residues long. CDR3 coding DNA: TGTGCCAGCAATTCCGGGGTTCCGAATTCACCCCTCCACTTT. Residues: CASNSGVPNSPLHF.

In its sample, this clone was seen once. The DNA of the CDR3 is TGTGCCAGCAGCTTGGGAGTCGCGGGGGAATATGGCTACACCTTC. Its translation is CASSLGVAGEYGYTF. The J gene is TRBJ1-2, the V gene TRBV5-6, with D possibly matching TRBD1 (5 bases). Trimming took 0 bases from V and 5 from J, leaving 14 bases between them. Germline V gene lookup returns CDR1 SGHDT and CDR2 YYEEEE. The CDR3 totals 15 residues.

The CDR3 DNA follows: TGTGCCAGTAGTGAGAACAGGGGTGGACAGCCCCAGCATTTT. This codes for CASSENRGGQPQHF. The V call is TRBV19, the J call TRBJ1-5; 7 bases match TRBD1. The CDR3 consists of 14 residues. Germline loops: CDR1 LNHDA, CDR2 SQIVND (reference sequence). J gave up 7 bases and V 5 bases, and 8 bases lay outside the gene matches.

This chain links TRBV2 with TRBJ2-3; possible D gene TRBD2, 6 bases. The germline V gene encodes CDR1 SNHLY and CDR2 FYNNEI. The V end lost 6 bases, the J end lost 0 bases, and 10 bases lay between the germline ends. The CDR3 length is 14 residues. The CDR3 DNA sequence: TGTGCCAGCAGGAGCGGGCGAAGCACAGATACGCAGTATTTT. It yields the protein CASRSGRSTDTQYF.

The chain has TRBV30 and TRBJ2-7; 9 bases agree with TRBD2. V dropped 2 bases and J dropped 2; count of bases not matched to a gene: 7. The CDR3 length is 15 residues. Per germline, CDR1 GTSNPN and CDR2 SVGIG (reference sequence). CDR3 in DNA: TGTGCCTGGAGTCTCCGAGCGGGGGGTACCTACGAGCAGTACTTC. The encoded protein is CAWSLRAGGTYEQYF.